This T cell receptor (beta chain) was captured in a study of blood T cell repertoires in COVID-19. Across the study: Sources were T cells, B-cell-depleted T cells, or PBMCs; the material itself was cDNA or gDNA.

Germline CDR1 reads MNHEY; CDR2 reads SVGAGI. The V segment lost 4 bases and the J segment 8 bases; nucleotides outside the gene matches: 10. This CDR3 comprises 14 residues. Authors' analysis steps: Reference gene primer amplification gave nucleated cell count estimates. Libraries were prepared by immunoSEQ multiplex PCR; TCRdb keeps only in-frame clonotypes and omits some of them. From that table come the V and J calls and clone size; the DNA was used to work out D and trimming. The sample has under 200,000 clones, 75% to 90% seen once. This TCR derives from a woman of 80 years or more with active or convalescent COVID-19. Sequencing used peripheral blood. The V gene is TRBV6-5, the J gene TRBJ1-2; 7 bases match TRBD1. The CDR3 nucleotides are TGTGCCAGCAGTTCGACTTACAGGGGCGACGGCTACACCTTC. Amino acid sequence: CASSSTYRGDGYTF.